The rows below give T cell receptor beta chains drawn from one sample of a study of blood T cell repertoires in COVID-19. Method: immunoSEQ multiplex PCR; TCRdb's copy keeps in-frame clones and lacks some. The table has 150,000 to 200,000 clones, around nine tenths seen once. Sequenced material: peripheral blood. These receptors all stem from a man aged 60-69 years with active or convalescent COVID-19. CDR3s include the opening cysteine and the closing phenylalanine or tryptophan. The D gene is left open where the match is weak. Expanded clones get a size class; other rows say once, few or many, or leave the size out.

TRBJ2-5,TRBD2,TRBV5-1,NA,CASSSGGAGETQYF,TGCGCCAGCAGCTCGGGGGGGGCCGGAGAGACCCAGTACTTC
TRBJ2-3,NA,TRBV29-1,NA,CSVEVGADTQYF,TGCAGCGTTGAAGTAGGAGCAGATACGCAGTATTTT
TRBJ1-4,TRBD1,TRBV5-4,few,CASSRTGANEKLFF,TGTGCCAGCAGCAGGACAGGAGCAAATGAAAAACTGTTTTTT
TRBJ1-4,TRBD1,TRBV6-6,NA,CASSYSDREVNEKLFF,TGTGCCAGCAGTTATTCCGACAGGGAAGTTAATGAAAAACTGTTTTTT
TRBJ1-6,NA,TRBV5-1,NA,CASSNREGSTGSPLHF,TGCGCCAGCAGCAACAGGGAAGGGAGTACAGGTTCACCCCTCCACTTT
TRBJ1-2,NA,TRBV5-1,NA,CATKPGGGNYGYTF,TGCGCCACCAAACCGGGGGGAGGTAACTATGGCTACACCTTC
TRBJ2-5,NA,TRBV7-9,NA,CASSLGQGSVETQYF,TGTGCCAGCAGCTTAGGCCAGGGGAGTGTCGAGACCCAGTACTTC
TRBJ2-3,TRBD2,TRBV5-4,NA,CASSPSLAGALTDTQYF,TGTGCCAGCAGCCCCTCTCTAGCGGGGGCTCTCACAGATACGCAGTATTTT
TRBJ2-2,TRBD2,TRBV6-2/TRBV6-3,NA,CASSGPGTSGGAYTGELFF,TGTGCCAGCAGCGGTCCCGGGACTAGCGGGGGGGCCTACACCGGGGAGCTGTTTTTT
TRBJ1-1,NA,TRBV27,NA,CASSPSRGEMNTEAFF,TGTGCCAGCAGTCCTTCCAGGGGTGAAATGAACACTGAAGCTTTCTTT